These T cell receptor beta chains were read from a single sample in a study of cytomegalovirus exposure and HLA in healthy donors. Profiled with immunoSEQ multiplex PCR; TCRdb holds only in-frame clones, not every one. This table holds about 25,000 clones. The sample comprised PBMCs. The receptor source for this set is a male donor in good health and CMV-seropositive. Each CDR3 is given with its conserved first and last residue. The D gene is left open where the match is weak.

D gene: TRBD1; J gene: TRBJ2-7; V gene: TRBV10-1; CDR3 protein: CASSSGQGGNEQYF; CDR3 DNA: TGCGCCAGCAGTTCCGGACAGGGGGGGAACGAGCAGTACTTC
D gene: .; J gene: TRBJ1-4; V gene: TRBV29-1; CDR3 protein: CSVARDSTNEKLFF; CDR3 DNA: TGCAGCGTCGCCAGGGATTCAACTAATGAAAAACTGTTTTTT
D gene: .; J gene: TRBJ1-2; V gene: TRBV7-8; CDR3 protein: CASTVRQGGGYTF; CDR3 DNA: TGTGCCAGCACGGTCCGGCAGGGTGGAGGCTACACCTTC
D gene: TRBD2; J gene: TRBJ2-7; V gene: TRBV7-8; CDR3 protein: CAGGAGGEYEQYF; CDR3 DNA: TGTGCCGGAGGGGCGGGAGGGGAGTACGAGCAGTACTTC
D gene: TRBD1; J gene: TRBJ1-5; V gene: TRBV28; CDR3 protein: CASSSGTALRNQPQHF; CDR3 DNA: TGTGCCAGCAGTTCCGGGACAGCACTTCGCAATCAGCCCCAGCATTTT
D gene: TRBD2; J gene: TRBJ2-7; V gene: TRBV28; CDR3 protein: CASTLSGGSEQYF; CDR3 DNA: TGTGCCAGCACCCTAAGCGGCGGGAGCGAGCAGTACTTC
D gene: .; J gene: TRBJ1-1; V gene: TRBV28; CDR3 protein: CASSLRTVLNTEAFF; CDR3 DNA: TGTGCCAGCAGTTTACGTACAGTCCTGAACACTGAAGCTTTCTTT
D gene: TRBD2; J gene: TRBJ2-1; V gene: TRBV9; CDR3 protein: CAAGRKGEQFF; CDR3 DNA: TGTGCGGCCGGGAGGAAAGGTGAGCAGTTCTTC
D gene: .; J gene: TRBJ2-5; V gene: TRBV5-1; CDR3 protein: CASSIGRHQETQYF; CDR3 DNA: TGCGCCAGCAGTATTGGGCGACATCAAGAGACCCAGTACTTC
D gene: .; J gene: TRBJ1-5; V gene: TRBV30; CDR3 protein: CAWSFKGNQPQHF; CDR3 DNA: TGTGCCTGGAGTTTTAAGGGGAATCAGCCCCAGCATTTT
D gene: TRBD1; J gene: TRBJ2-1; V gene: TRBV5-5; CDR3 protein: CASSRQGVLAYNEQFF; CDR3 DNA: TGTGCCAGCAGCCGACAGGGGGTCCTGGCCTACAATGAGCAGTTCTTC
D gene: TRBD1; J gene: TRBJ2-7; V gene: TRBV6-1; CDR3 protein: CASSADGTGGAYEQYF; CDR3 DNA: TGTGCCAGCAGTGCCGATGGGACAGGGGGTGCCTACGAGCAGTACTTC
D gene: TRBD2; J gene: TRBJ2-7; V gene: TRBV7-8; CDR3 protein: CASSLSGLAGGAYEQYF; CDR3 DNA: TGTGCCAGCAGCTTATCGGGACTAGCGGGGGGGGCCTACGAGCAGTACTTC
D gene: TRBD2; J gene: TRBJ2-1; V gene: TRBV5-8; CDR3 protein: CASSFSSGSTSYNEQFF; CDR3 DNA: TGTGCCAGCAGCTTCTCTAGCGGGAGTACGTCCTACAATGAGCAGTTCTTC
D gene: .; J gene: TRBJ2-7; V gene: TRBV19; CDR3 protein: CASSGRTYEQYF; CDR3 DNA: TGTGCCAGTAGTGGCAGGACCTACGAGCAGTACTTC
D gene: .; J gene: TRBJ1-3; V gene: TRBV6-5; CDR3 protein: CASGQRGNTIYF; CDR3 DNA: TGTGCCAGCGGGCAGAGAGGAAACACCATATATTTT
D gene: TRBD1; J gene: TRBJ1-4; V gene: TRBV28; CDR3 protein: CARTLPTGGWEKLFF; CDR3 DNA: TGTGCTCGAACTCTTCCGACAGGGGGTTGGGAAAAACTGTTTTTT
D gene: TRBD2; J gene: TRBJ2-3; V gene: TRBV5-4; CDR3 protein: CASRGSGRKSTDTQYF; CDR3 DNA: TGTGCCAGCAGGGGTAGCGGGAGGAAATCCACAGATACGCAGTATTTT
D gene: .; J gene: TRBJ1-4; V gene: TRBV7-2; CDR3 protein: CASSIAGNEKLFF; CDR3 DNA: TGTGCCAGCAGCATCGCCGGGAATGAAAAACTGTTTTTT
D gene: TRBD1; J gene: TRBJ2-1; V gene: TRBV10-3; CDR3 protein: CAISNRDRVDNEQFF; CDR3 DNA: TGTGCCATCAGTAACCGGGACAGGGTCGACAATGAGCAGTTCTTC
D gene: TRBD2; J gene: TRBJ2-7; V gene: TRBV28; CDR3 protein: CASSLESGGDYEQYF; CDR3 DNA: TGTGCCAGCAGTTTAGAAAGCGGGGGCGACTACGAGCAGTACTTC
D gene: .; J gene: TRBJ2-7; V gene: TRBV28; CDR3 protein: CASSPVPSYEQYF; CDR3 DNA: TGTGCCAGCAGTCCCGTTCCTTCCTACGAGCAGTACTTC
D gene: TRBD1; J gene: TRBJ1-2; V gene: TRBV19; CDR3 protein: CASSIDMLGQVFHGYTF; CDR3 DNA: TGTGCCAGTAGTATAGATATGTTGGGACAGGTATTTCACGGCTACACCTTC
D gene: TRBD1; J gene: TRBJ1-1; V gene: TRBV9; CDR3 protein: CASSVGGDSFTEAFF; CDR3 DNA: TGTGCCAGCAGCGTAGGAGGGGACAGCTTCACTGAAGCTTTCTTT
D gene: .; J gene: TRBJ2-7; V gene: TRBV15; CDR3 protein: CATSSRRSAYEQYF; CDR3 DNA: TGTGCCACCAGCAGCCGGCGGAGCGCCTACGAGCAGTACTTC
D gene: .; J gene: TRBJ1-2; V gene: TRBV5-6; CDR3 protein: CASSSGIEYGYTF; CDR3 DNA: TGTGCCAGCAGCTCAGGGATTGAGTATGGCTACACCTTC
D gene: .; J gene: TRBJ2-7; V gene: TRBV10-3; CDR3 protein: CAISAQTTGTYEQYF; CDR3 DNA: TGTGCCATCAGTGCGCAGACTACCGGGACCTACGAGCAGTACTTC
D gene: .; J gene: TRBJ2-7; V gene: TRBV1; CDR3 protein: CTSSRPQDRGRFAYEQYF; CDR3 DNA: TGCACCAGCAGCCGGCCCCAGGACAGGGGGCGATTCGCCTACGAGCAGTACTTC
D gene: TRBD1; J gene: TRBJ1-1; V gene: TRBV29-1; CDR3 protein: CSATSGGHTEAFF; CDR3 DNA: TGCAGCGCCACCTCAGGGGGGCACACTGAAGCTTTCTTT
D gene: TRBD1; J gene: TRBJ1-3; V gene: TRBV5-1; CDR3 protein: CASSLGDSHSGNTIYF; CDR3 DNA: TGCGCCAGCAGCTTGGGGGACAGCCACTCTGGAAACACCATATATTTT
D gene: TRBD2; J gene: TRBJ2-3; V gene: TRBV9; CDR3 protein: CASSRFGAGESDTQYF; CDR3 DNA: TGTGCCAGCAGCCGATTTGGAGCGGGAGAGTCAGATACGCAGTATTTT
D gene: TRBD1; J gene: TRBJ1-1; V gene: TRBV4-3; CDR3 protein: CASSSTGTANTEAFF; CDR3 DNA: TGCGCCAGCAGCTCCACCGGGACAGCCAACACTGAAGCTTTCTTT
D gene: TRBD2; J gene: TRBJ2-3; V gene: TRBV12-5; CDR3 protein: CASAQGLAGDRDTQYF; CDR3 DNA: TGTGCTAGTGCTCAGGGACTAGCGGGGGATCGAGATACGCAGTATTTT
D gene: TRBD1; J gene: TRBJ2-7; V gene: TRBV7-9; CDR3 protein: CASSSEDRYSYEQYF; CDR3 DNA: TGTGCCAGCAGTTCCGAGGACAGGTATTCCTACGAGCAGTACTTC
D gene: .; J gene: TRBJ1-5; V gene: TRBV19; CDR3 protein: CASSATVEQPQHF; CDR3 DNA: TGTGCCAGTAGCGCAACAGTAGAACAGCCCCAGCATTTT
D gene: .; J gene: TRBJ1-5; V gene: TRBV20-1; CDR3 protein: CSAYARDFSYF; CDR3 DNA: TGCAGTGCCTACGCTCGGGATTTTTCGTATTTT
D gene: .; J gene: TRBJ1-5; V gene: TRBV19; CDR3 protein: CASSMVRGNNQPQHF; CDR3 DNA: TGTGCCAGTAGTATGGTGCGCGGGAACAATCAGCCCCAGCATTTT
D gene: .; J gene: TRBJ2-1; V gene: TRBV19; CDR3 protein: CASSMRGGDEQFF; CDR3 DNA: TGTGCCAGTAGTATGAGGGGGGGCGATGAGCAGTTCTTC
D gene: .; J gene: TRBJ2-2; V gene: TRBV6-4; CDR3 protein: CASSPDLGHAGELFF; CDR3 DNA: TGTGCCAGCAGCCCAGATCTGGGGCATGCCGGGGAGCTGTTTTTT
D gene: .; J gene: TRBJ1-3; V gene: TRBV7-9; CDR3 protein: CASSSRQMGRNTIYF; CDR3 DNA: TGTGCCAGCAGCTCTCGACAGATGGGTCGGAACACCATATATTTT
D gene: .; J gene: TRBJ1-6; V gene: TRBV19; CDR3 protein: CASSNDRSSYNSPLHF; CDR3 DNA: TGTGCCAGTAGCAACGACAGATCCTCCTATAATTCACCCCTCCACTTT
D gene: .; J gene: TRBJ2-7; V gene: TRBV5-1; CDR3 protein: CASSTAQETEEYF; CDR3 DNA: TGCGCCAGCAGCACGGCCCAGGAGACGGAGGAGTACTTC
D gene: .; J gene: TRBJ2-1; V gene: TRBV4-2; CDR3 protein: CASSQDSASEAYNEQFF; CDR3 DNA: TGTGCCAGCAGCCAAGATTCAGCTAGCGAGGCCTACAATGAGCAGTTCTTC
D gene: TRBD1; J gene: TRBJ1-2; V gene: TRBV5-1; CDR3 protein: CASSLASGGGYTF; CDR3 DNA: TGCGCCAGCAGCTTGGCGTCAGGGGGTGGCTACACCTTC
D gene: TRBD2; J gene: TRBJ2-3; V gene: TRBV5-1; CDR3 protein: CASSFQGLAGGLTDTQYF; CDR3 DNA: TGCGCCAGCAGCTTTCAGGGACTAGCGGGGGGCCTTACAGATACGCAGTATTTT
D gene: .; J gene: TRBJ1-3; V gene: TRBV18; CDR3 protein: CASSPLARRDTIYF; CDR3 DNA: TGTGCCAGCTCACCGCTCGCCAGGAGGGACACCATATATTTT
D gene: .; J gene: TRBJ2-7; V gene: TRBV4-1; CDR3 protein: CASSQGRAGAYYEQYF; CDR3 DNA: TGCGCCAGCAGCCAAGGTCGCGCAGGGGCGTACTACGAGCAGTACTTC
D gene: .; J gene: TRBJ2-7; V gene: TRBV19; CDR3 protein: CASSPDFHEQYF; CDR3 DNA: TGTGCCAGTAGTCCGGACTTCCACGAGCAGTACTTC